These 18 T cell receptor beta chains came from one sample sequenced in a study of blood T cell repertoires in COVID-19. TCRdb's copy holds only in-frame clones and misses some; the assay was immunoSEQ multiplex PCR. In the table there are some 350,000 clones, over 70% of which are singletons. The sequenced material came from peripheral blood. These receptors were collected from a woman in her forties or fifties with COVID-19, enrolled during active disease.

The chain uses TRBV5-4 and TRBJ2-7, with D possibly matching TRBD2 (7 bases). Germline CDR1 reads SGHNT; CDR2 reads YYREEE (reference sequence). Trimming pared 1 base from V and 5 bases from J, leaving 13 bases between. This CDR3 spans 14 amino acids. The CDR3 region is CASSLTGGKDEQYF. CDR3 sequence (DNA): TGTGCCAGCAGCTTGACGGGGGGCAAAGACGAGCAGTACTTC.

This chain joins TRBV5-1 and TRBJ2-7, with 10 bases identical to TRBD2. Germline V lookup: CDR1 SGHRS, CDR2 YFSETQ. V lost 8 bases to trimming and J lost 3 bases; unmatched junction nucleotides: 8. The CDR3 extends over 14 amino acids. This chain's CDR3 is CASREREGHYEQYF. CDR3 bases: TGCGCCAGTCGAGAGCGGGAGGGCCACTACGAGCAGTACTTC.

The chain is built from TRBV7-2 and TRBJ2-7, with TRBD1 identical over 8 bases. J lost 4 bases, V lost 4 bases, and 6 bases had no gene match. This CDR3 is built from 14 residues. Germline CDR1 reads SGHTA; CDR2 reads FQGNSA. DNA of the CDR3: TGTGCCAGCAGCTCCGACAGGGGATTGTACGAGCAGTACTTC. Translating gives CASSSDRGLYEQYF.

This clone was seen a few times. V gene TRBV19 combines with J gene TRBJ2-1; 7 bases align to TRBD2. Trimming at V came to 6 bases and at J to 6 bases, leaving 8 bases not matched to a gene. The CDR3 runs to 14 residues. Germline-derived CDR1 and CDR2 are LNHDA and SQIVND (reference sequence). CDR3 DNA sequence: TGTGCCAGTAGCACCGTCTCGGGGGGCAATGAGCAGTTCTTC. The encoded protein is CASSTVSGGNEQFF.

The chain is built from TRBV27 and TRBJ2-7, with a weak D call TRBD1 (5 bases). Germline CDR1 reads MNHEY; CDR2 reads SMNVEV (reference sequence). Trimming cost V 4 bases and J 2 bases, with 15 bases left between them. The CDR3 has 15 amino acids. The CDR3 loop reads CASSSLAKGTYEQYF. CDR3 sequence (DNA): TGTGCCAGCAGTTCCTTGGCCAAGGGGACCTACGAGCAGTACTTC.

This clone showed up just once. The V and J genes are TRBV18 and TRBJ1-5; D possibly corresponds to TRBD1 (5 bases). CDR3 length: 18 residues. V was shortened by 3 bases and J by 0 bases, with 18 bases between the two germline ends. CDR1 and CDR2 from the germline V gene are KGHSH and LQKENI. CDR3 bases: TGTGCCAGCTCACCTGTCGGGACGGCGGGATATAGCAATCAGCCCCAGCATTTT. Translation gives CASSPVGTAGYSNQPQHF. The entire variable domain, with the rest obtained from reference TRBV18 and TRBJ1-5, is as follows: NAGVMQNPRHLVRRRGQEARLRCSPMKGHSHVYWYRQLPEEGLKFMVYLQKENIIDESGMPKERFSAEFPKEGPSILRIQQVVRGDSAAYFCASSPVGTAGYSNQPQHFGDGTRLSIL.

As regards this clone: Other DNA sequences in the sample encode the same CDR3. The V gene is TRBV18, the J gene TRBJ2-1; TRBD2 matches at 8 bases. CDR1 is KGHSH and CDR2 is LQKENI in the germline V gene. Trimming cost V 3 bases and J 4 bases; bases outside gene matches: 2. CDR3 length: 14 amino acids. CDR3 region: CASSPQRGYNEQFF. CDR3 sequence (DNA): TGTGCCAGCTCACCCCAGCGGGGGTACAATGAGCAGTTCTTC.

The J gene is TRBJ1-2, the V gene TRBV6-5, with no clear D. The germline V and J ends were trimmed by 6 bases and 4 bases, with 15 bases remaining between them. Germline CDR1 and CDR2: MNHEY and SVGAGI. The length of the CDR3 is 14 residues. The DNA for the CDR3 is TGTGCCAGCAGCCCGCTAGGCGTGAGCTATGGCTACACCTTC. This encodes CASSPLGVSYGYTF.

The genes are TRBV30 and TRBJ1-1; D remains ambiguous. The V and J ends lost 3 bases and 4 bases respectively, with 3 bases between them. The CDR3 loop spans 10 amino acids. Germline V lookup: CDR1 GTSNPN, CDR2 SVGIG (reference sequence). Written as DNA, the CDR3 is TGTGCCTGGAGCGGCACTGAAGCTTTCTTT. Protein: CAWSGTEAFF.

The chain employs TRBV3-1 (or the pseudogene TRBV3-2) and TRBJ2-5; a possible D gene is TRBD1 (5 bases). Germline V gene data show CDR1 as LGHDT and CDR2 as YNNKEL (reference sequence). V lost 3 bases and J 2 bases, leaving 13 bases between the germline ends. There are 15 residues in the CDR3. In DNA, the CDR3 is TGTGCCAGCAGCCATGGAACAGGTAAACAAGAGACCCAGTACTTC. Translating it yields CASSHGTGKQETQYF.

The chain uses TRBV10-3 and TRBJ1-3, with D hard to call. This CDR3 contains 14 residues. Germline values: CDR1 ENHRY, CDR2 SYGVKD. The V end lost 8 bases, the J end lost 0 bases, and 11 bases lay between the germline ends. This CDR3 is CAIRPLDSGNTIYF. The CDR3 nucleotides read TGTGCCATCCGGCCTCTAGACTCTGGAAACACCATATATTTT.

The rearrangement links TRBV21-1 to TRBJ2-7; the listed D gene, TRBD1, was not tested against the DNA. TRBV21-1 is noted as a pseudogene. The CDR3 has 13 residues. CDR3 coding DNA: TGTGCCAGTAAAGACAGGAGCTCCTACGAGCAGTACTTC. This sequence encodes CASKDRSSYEQYF.

V is TRBV15 and J is TRBJ2-1, with D tentatively TRBD2 (6 bases). The germline V gene has CDR1 LNHNV and CDR2 YYDKDF (reference sequence). Deletions cut 0 bases from V and 8 bases from J, with 11 bases between. This CDR3 is built from 14 residues. Written as DNA, the CDR3 is TGTGCCACCAGCAGAGATGGGGGGAAGTATGAGCAGTTCTTC. It codes for CATSRDGGKYEQFF.

For this clone: The junction shows a germline mismatch at one end, possibly a read error. The genes are TRBV30 and TRBJ2-1; 15 nucleotides agree with TRBD2. The germline CDR1 and CDR2 sequences are GTSNPN and SVGIG (reference sequence). The CDR3 extends over 19 amino acids. CDR3 DNA sequence: TGTACCTGGAGTAAGGGACTAGCGGGAGGAATAGGCTCCTACAATGAGCAGTTCTTC. Its protein product is CTWSKGLAGGIGSYNEQFF.

The chain is built from TRBV14 and TRBJ1-2; 10 bases are a match to TRBD1. V shed 3 bases and J 6 bases; nucleotides not matched to a gene: 4. The CDR3 extends over 14 amino acids. CDR1 and CDR2 (germline): SGHDN, FVKESK. CDR3 bases: TGTGCCAGCAGCCAGCTAGGGACAGGGGATGGCTACACCTTC. This codes for CASSQLGTGDGYTF.

V gene TRBV4-1 combines with J gene TRBJ1-1; D possibly corresponds to TRBD1 (5 bases). Deletions cut 2 bases from V and 1 base from J, with 14 bases between. Looked up from germline, CDR1 is MGHRA and CDR2 is YSYEKL. This CDR3 spans 16 amino acids. As DNA, the CDR3 is TGCGCCAGCAGCCAACAGATAGGACAAGAGAACACTGAAGCTTTCTTT. It codes for CASSQQIGQENTEAFF.

CDR3 bases: TGTGCCAGTACCGGGACAGGGTTTTTTGGGGCCAACGTCCTGACTTTC. Translating gives CASTGTGFFGANVLTF. The chain recombines TRBV19 with TRBJ2-6; 9 nucleotides align to TRBD1. V was pared by 7 bases and J by 3 bases, with 7 bases of the junction left unmatched. Per the germline V gene, CDR1 is LNHDA and CDR2 is SQIVND (reference sequence). The CDR3 extends over 16 amino acids.

This clone was seen once. The CDR3 region has the DNA TGCGCCAGCAGCCGCGGAAGAGAAGAGACCCAGTACTTC. Translated: CASSRGREETQYF. The chain couples TRBV4-3 to TRBJ2-5; D is ambiguous. The V and J ends lost 4 bases and 3 bases respectively, with 9 bases between them. CDR1 and CDR2 from the germline V gene are LGHNA and YSLEER. This CDR3 has 13 amino acids.